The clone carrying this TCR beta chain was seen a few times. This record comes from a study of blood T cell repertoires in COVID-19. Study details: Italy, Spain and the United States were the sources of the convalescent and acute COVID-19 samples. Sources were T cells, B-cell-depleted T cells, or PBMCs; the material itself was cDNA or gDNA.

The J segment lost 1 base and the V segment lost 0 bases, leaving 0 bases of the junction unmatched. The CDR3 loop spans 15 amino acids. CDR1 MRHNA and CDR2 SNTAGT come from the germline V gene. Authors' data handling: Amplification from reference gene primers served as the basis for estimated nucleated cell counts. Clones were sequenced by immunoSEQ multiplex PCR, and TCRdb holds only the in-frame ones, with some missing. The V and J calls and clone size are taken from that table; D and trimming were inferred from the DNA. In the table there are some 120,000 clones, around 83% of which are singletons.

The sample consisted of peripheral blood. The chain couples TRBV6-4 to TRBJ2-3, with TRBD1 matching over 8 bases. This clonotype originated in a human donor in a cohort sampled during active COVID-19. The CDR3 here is CASSDSGQGTDTQYF. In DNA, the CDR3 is TGTGCCAGCAGTGACTCGGGACAGGGCACAGATACGCAGTATTTT.